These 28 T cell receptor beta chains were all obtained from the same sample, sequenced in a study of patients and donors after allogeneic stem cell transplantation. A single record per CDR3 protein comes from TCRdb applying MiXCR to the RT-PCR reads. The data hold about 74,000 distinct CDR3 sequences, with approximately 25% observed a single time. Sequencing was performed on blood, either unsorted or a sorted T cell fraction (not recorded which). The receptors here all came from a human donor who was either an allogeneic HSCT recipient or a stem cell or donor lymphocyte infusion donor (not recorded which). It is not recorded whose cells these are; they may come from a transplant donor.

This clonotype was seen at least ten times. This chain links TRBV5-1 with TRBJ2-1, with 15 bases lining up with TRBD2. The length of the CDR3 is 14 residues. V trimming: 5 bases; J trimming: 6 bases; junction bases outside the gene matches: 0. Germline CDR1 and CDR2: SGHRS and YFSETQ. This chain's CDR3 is CASRGLAGGNEQFF. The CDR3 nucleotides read TGCGCCAGCAGGGGACTAGCGGGAGGCAATGAGCAGTTCTTC. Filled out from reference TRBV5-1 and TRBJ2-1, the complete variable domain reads KAGVTQTPRYLIKTRGQQVTLSCSPISGHRSVSWYQQTPGQGLQFLFEYFSETQRNKGNFPGRFSGRQFSNSRSEMNVSTLELGDSALYLCASRGLAGGNEQFFGPGTRLTVL.

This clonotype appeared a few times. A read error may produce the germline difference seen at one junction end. In nucleotides, the CDR3 is TGTGCCACCAGGAGAGACAGGGATCGGATTAATACGCAGTATTTT. Translating it yields CATRRDRDRINTQYF. This rearrangement joins TRBV15 to TRBJ2-3; 7 bases are a match to TRBD1. The CDR3 spans 15 residues. Germline V gives CDR1 LNHNV, CDR2 YYDKDF (reference sequence).

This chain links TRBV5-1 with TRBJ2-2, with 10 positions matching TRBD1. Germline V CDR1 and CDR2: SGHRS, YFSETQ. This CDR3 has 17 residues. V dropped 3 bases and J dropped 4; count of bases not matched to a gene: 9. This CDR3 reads CASSYLTGTGATGELFF. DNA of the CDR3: TGCGCCAGCAGCTACTTAACCGGGACAGGGGCCACCGGGGAGCTGTTTTTT. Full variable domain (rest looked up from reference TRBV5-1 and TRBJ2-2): KAGVTQTPRYLIKTRGQQVTLSCSPISGHRSVSWYQQTPGQGLQFLFEYFSETQRNKGNFPGRFSGRQFSNSRSEMNVSTLELGDSALYLCASSYLTGTGATGELFFGEGSRLTVL.

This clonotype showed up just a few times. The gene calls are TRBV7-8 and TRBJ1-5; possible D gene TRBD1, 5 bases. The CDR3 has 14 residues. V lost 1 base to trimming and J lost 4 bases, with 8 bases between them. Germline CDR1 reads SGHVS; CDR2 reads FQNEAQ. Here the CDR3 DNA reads TGTGCCAGCAGCTTAGTATGGGGGAATCAGCCCCAGCATTTT. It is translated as CASSLVWGNQPQHF.

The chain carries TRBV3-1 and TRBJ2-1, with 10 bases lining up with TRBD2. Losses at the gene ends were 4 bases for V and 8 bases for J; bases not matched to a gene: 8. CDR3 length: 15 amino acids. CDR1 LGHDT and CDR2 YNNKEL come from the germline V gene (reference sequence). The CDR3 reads CASSLEGLAIDEQFF. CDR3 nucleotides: TGTGCCAGCAGCCTAGAGGGACTAGCGATCGATGAGCAGTTCTTC.

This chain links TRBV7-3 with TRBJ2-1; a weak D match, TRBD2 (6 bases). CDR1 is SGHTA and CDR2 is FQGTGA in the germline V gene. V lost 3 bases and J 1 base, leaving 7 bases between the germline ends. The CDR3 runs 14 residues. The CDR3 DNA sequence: TGTGCCAGCAGCTTTCGGGGGTCCTACAATGAGCAGTTCTTC. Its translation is CASSFRGSYNEQFF. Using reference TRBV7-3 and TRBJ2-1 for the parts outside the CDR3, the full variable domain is GAGVSQTPSNKVTEKGKYVELRCDPISGHTALYWYRQSLGQGPEFLIYFQGTGAADDSGLPNDRFFAVRPEGSVSTLKIQRTERGDSAVYLCASSFRGSYNEQFFGPGTRLTVL.

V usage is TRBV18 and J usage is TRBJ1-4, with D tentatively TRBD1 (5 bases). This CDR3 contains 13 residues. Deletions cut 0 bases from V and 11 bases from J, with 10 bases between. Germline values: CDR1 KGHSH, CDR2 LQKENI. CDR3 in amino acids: CASSPPGGGKLFF. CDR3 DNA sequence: TGTGCCAGCTCACCACCCGGCGGGGGGAAACTGTTTTTT.

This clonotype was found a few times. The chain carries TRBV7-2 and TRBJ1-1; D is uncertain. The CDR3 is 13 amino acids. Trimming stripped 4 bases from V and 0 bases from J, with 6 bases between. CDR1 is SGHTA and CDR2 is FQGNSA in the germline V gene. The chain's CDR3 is CASSYYLNTEAFF. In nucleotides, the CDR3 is TGTGCCAGCAGCTACTACCTGAACACTGAAGCTTTCTTT.

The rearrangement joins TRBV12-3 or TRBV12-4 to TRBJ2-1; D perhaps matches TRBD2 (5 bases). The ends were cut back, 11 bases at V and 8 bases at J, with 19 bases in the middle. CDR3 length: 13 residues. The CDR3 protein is CASPRRLSDEQFF. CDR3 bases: TGTGCCTCCCCGCGGAGGTTATCCGATGAGCAGTTCTTC.

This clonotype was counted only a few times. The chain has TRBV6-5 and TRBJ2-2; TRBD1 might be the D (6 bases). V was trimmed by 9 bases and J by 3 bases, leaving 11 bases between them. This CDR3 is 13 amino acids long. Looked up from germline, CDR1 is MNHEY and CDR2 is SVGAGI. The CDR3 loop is CASGGQYTGELFF. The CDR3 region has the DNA TGTGCCAGTGGGGGCCAGTACACCGGGGAGCTGTTTTTT.

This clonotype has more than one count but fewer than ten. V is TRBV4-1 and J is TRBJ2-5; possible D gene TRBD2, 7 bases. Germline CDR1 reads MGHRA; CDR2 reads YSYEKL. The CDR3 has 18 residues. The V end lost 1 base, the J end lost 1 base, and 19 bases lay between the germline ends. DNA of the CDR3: TGCGCCAGCAGCCAAGGGAGATTCACAGGGAGGGTCCAAGAGACCCAGTACTTC. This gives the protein CASSQGRFTGRVQETQYF.

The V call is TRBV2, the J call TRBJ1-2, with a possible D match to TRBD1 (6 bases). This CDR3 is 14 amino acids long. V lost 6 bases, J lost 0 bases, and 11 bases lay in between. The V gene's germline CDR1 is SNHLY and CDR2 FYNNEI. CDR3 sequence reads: CASRARTANYGYTF. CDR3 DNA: TGTGCCAGCAGGGCTAGGACAGCTAACTATGGCTACACCTTC.

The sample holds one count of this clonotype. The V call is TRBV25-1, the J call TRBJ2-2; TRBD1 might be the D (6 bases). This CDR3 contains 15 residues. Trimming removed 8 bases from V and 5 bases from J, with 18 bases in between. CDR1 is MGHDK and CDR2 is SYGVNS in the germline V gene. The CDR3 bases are TGTGCCAGCTCCTTGGCGTGGGGGCAGACCGGGGAGCTGTTTTTT. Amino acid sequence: CASSLAWGQTGELFF.

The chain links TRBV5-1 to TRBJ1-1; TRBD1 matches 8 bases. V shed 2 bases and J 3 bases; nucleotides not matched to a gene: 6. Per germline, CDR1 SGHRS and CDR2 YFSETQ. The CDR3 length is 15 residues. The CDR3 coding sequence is TGCGCCAGCAGCTTACAAAACAGGGGGGACACTGAAGCTTTCTTT. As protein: CASSLQNRGDTEAFF.

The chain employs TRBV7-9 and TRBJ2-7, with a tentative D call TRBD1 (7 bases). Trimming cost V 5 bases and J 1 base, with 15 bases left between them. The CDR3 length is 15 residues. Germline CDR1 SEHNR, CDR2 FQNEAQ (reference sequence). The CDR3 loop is CASSQAGQSSYEQYF. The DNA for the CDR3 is TGTGCCAGCAGCCAGGCGGGACAGTCTTCCTACGAGCAGTACTTC. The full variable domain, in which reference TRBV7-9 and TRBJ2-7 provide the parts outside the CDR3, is DTGVSQNPRHKITKRGQNVTFRCDPISEHNRLYWYRQTLGQGPEFLTYFQNEAQLEKSRLLSDRFSAERPKGSFSTLEIQRTEQGDSAMYLCASSQAGQSSYEQYFGPGTRLTVT.

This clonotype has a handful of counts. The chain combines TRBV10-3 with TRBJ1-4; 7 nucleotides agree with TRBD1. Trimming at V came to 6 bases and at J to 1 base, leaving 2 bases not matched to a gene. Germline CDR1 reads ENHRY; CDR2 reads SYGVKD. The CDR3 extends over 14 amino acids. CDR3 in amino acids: CAIRSGGTNEKLFF. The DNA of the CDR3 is TGTGCCATCAGATCAGGGGGAACTAATGAAAAACTGTTTTTT.

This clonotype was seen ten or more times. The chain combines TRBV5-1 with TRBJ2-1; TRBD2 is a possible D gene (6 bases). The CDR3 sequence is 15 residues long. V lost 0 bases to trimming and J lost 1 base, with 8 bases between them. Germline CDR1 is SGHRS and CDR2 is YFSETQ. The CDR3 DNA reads TGCGCCAGCAGCTTGGATGGGGGGTCCTACAATGAGCAGTTCTTC. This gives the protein CASSLDGGSYNEQFF.

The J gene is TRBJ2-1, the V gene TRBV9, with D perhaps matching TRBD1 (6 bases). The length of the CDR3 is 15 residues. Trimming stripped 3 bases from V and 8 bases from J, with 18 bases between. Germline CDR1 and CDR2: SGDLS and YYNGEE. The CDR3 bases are TGTGCCAGCAGCGGTAGCGACAGGAGTTTGGATGAGCAGTTCTTC. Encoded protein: CASSGSDRSLDEQFF.

In nucleotides, the CDR3 is TGTGCCAGCAGCTTAGAACTAGATACGCAGTATTTT. Amino acid sequence: CASSLELDTQYF. The chain couples TRBV7-2 to TRBJ2-3, with D hard to call. Germline CDR1 is SGHTA and CDR2 is FQGNSA. The CDR3 covers 12 residues. V was pared by 1 base and J by 5 bases, with 4 bases between.

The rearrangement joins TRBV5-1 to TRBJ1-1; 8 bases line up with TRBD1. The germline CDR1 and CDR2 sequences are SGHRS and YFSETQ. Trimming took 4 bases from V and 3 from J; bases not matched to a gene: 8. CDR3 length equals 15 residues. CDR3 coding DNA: TGCGCCAGCAGCCCAGGGGGCTCGGTGTACACTGAAGCTTTCTTT. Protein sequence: CASSPGGSVYTEAFF.

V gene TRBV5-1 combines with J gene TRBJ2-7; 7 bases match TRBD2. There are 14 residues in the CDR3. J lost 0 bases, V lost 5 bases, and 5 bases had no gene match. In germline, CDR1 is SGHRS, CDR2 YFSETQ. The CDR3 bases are TGCGCCAGCAGTACCGGGACTACCTCCTACGAGCAGTACTTC. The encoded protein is CASSTGTTSYEQYF.

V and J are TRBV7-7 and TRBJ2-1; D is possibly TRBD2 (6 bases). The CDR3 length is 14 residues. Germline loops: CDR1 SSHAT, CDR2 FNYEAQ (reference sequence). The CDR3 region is CASWGGDAYNEQFF. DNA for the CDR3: TGTGCTAGCTGGGGCGGGGACGCCTACAATGAGCAGTTCTTC.

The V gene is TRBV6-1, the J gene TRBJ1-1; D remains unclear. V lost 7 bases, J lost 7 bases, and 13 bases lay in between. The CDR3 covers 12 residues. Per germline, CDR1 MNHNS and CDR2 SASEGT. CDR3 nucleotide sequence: TGTGCCAGCACCCCGAGGCTACGTGAAGCTTTCTTT. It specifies CASTPRLREAFF.

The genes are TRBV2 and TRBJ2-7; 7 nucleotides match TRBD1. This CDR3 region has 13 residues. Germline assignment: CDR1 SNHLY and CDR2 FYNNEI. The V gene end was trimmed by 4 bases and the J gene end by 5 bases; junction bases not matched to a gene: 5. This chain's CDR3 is CASSGQGTNEQYF. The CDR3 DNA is TGTGCCAGCAGTGGACAGGGAACCAACGAGCAGTACTTC.

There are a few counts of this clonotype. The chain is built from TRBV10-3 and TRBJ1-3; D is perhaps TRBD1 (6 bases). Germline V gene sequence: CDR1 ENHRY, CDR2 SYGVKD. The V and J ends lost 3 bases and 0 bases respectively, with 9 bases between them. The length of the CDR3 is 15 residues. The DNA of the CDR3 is TGTGCCATCAGTGACTGGGGGGCCTCTGGAAACACCATATATTTT. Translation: CAISDWGASGNTIYF.

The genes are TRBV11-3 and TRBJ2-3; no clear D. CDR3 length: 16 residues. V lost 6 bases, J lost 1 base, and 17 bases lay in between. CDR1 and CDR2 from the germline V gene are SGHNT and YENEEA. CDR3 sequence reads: CASSSTAREGTDTQYF. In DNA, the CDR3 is TGTGCCAGCAGTTCCACCGCACGAGAGGGCACAGATACGCAGTATTTT.

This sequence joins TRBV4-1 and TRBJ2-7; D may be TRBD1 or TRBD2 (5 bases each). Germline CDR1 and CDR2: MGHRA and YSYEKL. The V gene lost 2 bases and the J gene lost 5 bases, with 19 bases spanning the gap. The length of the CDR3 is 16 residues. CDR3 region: CASSQTGRWGANEQYF. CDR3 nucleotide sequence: TGCGCCAGCAGCCAAACGGGACGATGGGGAGCTAACGAGCAGTACTTC.

CDR3 amino acids: CASSLLGRFNSPLHF. CDR3 nucleotides: TGTGCCAGCAGTTTATTAGGCAGATTCAATTCACCCCTCCACTTT. The rearrangement uses TRBV27 and TRBJ1-6; D gene unclear. The CDR3 length is 15 residues. Trimming removed 1 base from V and 7 bases from J, with 11 bases in between. In germline, CDR1 is MNHEY, CDR2 SMNVEV (reference sequence).